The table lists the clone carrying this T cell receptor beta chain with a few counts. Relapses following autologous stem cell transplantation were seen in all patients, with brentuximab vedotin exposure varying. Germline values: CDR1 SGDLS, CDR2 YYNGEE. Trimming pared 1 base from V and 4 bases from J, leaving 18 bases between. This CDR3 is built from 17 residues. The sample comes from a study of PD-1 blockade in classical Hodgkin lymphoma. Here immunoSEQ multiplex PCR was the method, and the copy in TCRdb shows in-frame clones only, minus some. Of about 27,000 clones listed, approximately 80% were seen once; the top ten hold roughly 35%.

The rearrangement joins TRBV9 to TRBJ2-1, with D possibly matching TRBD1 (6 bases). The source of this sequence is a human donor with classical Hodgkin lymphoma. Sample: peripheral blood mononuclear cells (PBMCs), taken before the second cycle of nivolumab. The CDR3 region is CASSVSTGMIKYNEQFF. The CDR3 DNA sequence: TGTGCCAGCAGCGTATCCACAGGGATGATCAAGTACAATGAGCAGTTCTTC.